Following are 23 T cell receptor beta chains from one sample sequenced in a study of blood T cell repertoires in COVID-19. The method was immunoSEQ multiplex PCR; TCRdb's version includes in-frame clones alone and lacks a portion of them. The profile shows approximately 230,000 clones, 87% of them singletons. The sequenced sample consisted of PBMCs or T cells enriched from blood (not recorded which). The receptors originated from a woman in her twenties or thirties with acute COVID-19.

V is TRBV5-4 and J is TRBJ1-2, with TRBD1 as a possible D gene (5 bases). The CDR3 has 14 residues. Trimming shortened V by 1 base and J by 3 bases, and 10 bases separated the two germline ends. CDR1 is SGHNT, CDR2 YYREEE, per germline (reference sequence). CDR3 DNA: TGTGCCAGCAGCTTGAGGGGCGCGGACTATGGCTACACCTTC. It is translated as CASSLRGADYGYTF.

This clone has a single count. The rearrangement links TRBV29-1 to TRBJ1-2; 7 nucleotides align to TRBD1. Losses at the gene ends were 4 bases for V and 6 bases for J; bases not matched to a gene: 5. CDR3 size: 12 residues. Per the germline V gene, CDR1 is SQVTM and CDR2 is ANQGSEA. CDR3 sequence: CSVGEGAHGYTF. In nucleotides, the CDR3 is TGCAGCGTTGGTGAGGGGGCTCATGGCTACACCTTC. The full variable domain, with the rest looked up from reference TRBV29-1 and TRBJ1-2, is SAVISQKPSRDICQRGTSLTIQCQVDSQVTMMFWYRQQPGQSLTLIATANQGSEATYESGFVIDKFPISRPNLTFSTLTVSNMSPEDSSIYLCSVGEGAHGYTFGSGTRLTVV.

The genes are TRBV6-5 and TRBJ1-2; unclear D gene. This CDR3 spans 12 amino acids. The germline V gene encodes CDR1 MNHEY and CDR2 SVGAGI. V was pared by 6 bases and J by 6 bases, with 11 bases between. The CDR3 spells CASRTIEDGYTF. CDR3 sequence (DNA): TGTGCCAGCAGAACCATCGAGGATGGCTACACCTTC.

There are a few counts of this clone. The rearrangement uses TRBV19 and TRBJ2-3, with 9 bases matching TRBD2. The V segment lost 3 bases and the J segment 4 bases; nucleotides outside the gene matches: 8. Germline V lookup: CDR1 LNHDA, CDR2 SQIVND (reference sequence). This CDR3 has 16 amino acids. CDR3 residues: CASSILAGGLSDTQYF. The CDR3 nucleotides read TGTGCCAGTAGTATTTTGGCGGGGGGGCTCTCAGATACGCAGTATTTT.

This clone was observed a few times. This chain uses TRBV6-2 or TRBV6-3 with TRBJ2-1, with TRBD2 identical over 10 bases. J was trimmed by 0 bases and V by 3 bases; bases with no gene match: 5. The CDR3 consists of 17 residues. Germline V gives CDR1 MNHEY, CDR2 SVGEGT. The chain's CDR3 is CASSYASGGSSYNEQFF. CDR3 in DNA: TGTGCCAGCAGTTATGCTAGCGGGGGTAGCTCCTACAATGAGCAGTTCTTC.

The genes are TRBV4-1 and TRBJ1-4; possible D gene TRBD1, 6 bases. Trimming removed 4 bases from V and 2 bases from J, with 11 bases in between. Germline CDR1 and CDR2: MGHRA and YSYEKL. This CDR3 comprises 15 residues. DNA for the CDR3: TGCGCCAGCAGCCCTAAGGGGGGGACTAATGAAAAACTGTTTTTT. Amino acids: CASSPKGGTNEKLFF.

This chain connects TRBV5-6 to TRBJ2-1; D is ambiguous. CDR1 and CDR2 from the germline V gene are SGHDT and YYEEEE. V was pared by 0 bases and J by 10 bases, with 5 bases between. The CDR3 is made up of 11 amino acids. CDR3 nucleotides: TGTGCCAGCAGCTTGGGGGCGGAGCAGTTCTTC. Its protein product is CASSLGAEQFF.

The V and J genes are TRBV5-1 and TRBJ2-2; D gene unclear. The germline V gene has CDR1 SGHRS and CDR2 YFSETQ. The CDR3 length is 16 residues. V lost 1 base to trimming and J lost 0 bases, with 10 bases between them. Here the CDR3 DNA reads TGCGCCAGCAGCTTGATCACTAATTCGAACACCGGGGAGCTGTTTTTT. Protein product: CASSLITNSNTGELFF. The full variable domain, with the rest looked up from reference TRBV5-1 and TRBJ2-2, is KAGVTQTPRYLIKTRGQQVTLSCSPISGHRSVSWYQQTPGQGLQFLFEYFSETQRNKGNFPGRFSGRQFSNSRSEMNVSTLELGDSALYLCASSLITNSNTGELFFGEGSRLTVL.

This clone was recorded once. The chain combines TRBV5-1 with TRBJ2-1, with 7 positions matching TRBD2. V was clipped by 7 bases and J by 7 bases; unmatched bases: 11. CDR3 length: 14 amino acids. Germline values: CDR1 SGHRS, CDR2 YFSETQ. Here the CDR3 reads CASRLGPSGNEQFF. For the CDR3, the DNA is TGCGCCAGCCGATTGGGTCCTAGCGGAAATGAGCAGTTCTTC. The whole variable domain, remainder taken from reference TRBV5-1 and TRBJ2-1, is KAGVTQTPRYLIKTRGQQVTLSCSPISGHRSVSWYQQTPGQGLQFLFEYFSETQRNKGNFPGRFSGRQFSNSRSEMNVSTLELGDSALYLCASRLGPSGNEQFFGPGTRLTVL.

As DNA, the CDR3 is TGTGCCAGCTGGAACAGACGATCCTACAATGAGCAGTTCTTC. The encoded protein is CASWNRRSYNEQFF. J is TRBJ2-1 and V is TRBV7-9; D gene ambiguous. Germline assignment: CDR1 SEHNR and CDR2 FQNEAQ (reference sequence). CDR3 size: 14 residues. Trimming shortened V by 8 bases and J by 1 base, and 12 bases separated the two germline ends.

V usage is TRBV14 and J usage is TRBJ1-3; no reliable D call. Per germline, CDR1 SGHDN and CDR2 FVKESK. Trimming stripped 3 bases from V and 4 bases from J, with 13 bases between. The CDR3 loop spans 15 amino acids. The CDR3 sequence: CASSHGSLGGNTIYF. As DNA, the CDR3 is TGTGCCAGCAGCCACGGCTCTCTGGGCGGAAACACCATATATTTT.

The chain carries TRBV10-2 and TRBJ1-4; tentative D call: TRBD1 (6 bases). V was cut by 6 bases and J by 3 bases, with 14 bases left in between. Germline values: CDR1 WSHSY, CDR2 SAAADI. The CDR3 spans 15 residues. CDR3 residues: CASRQGRLSNEKLFF. CDR3 bases: TGCGCCAGCAGACAGGGACGACTTTCTAATGAAAAACTGTTTTTT.

The rearrangement links TRBV6-5 to TRBJ2-1; TRBD1 might be the D (6 bases). The CDR3 runs to 14 residues. CDR1 and CDR2 from the germline V gene are MNHEY and SVGAGI. The CDR3 nucleotides read TGTGGTACGAAGGGGGTCCTCCTAAACAATGAGCAGTTCTTC. It translates to CGTKGVLLNNEQFF.

V gene TRBV10-3 combines with J gene TRBJ2-5; 8 bases map to TRBD2. This CDR3 region has 17 residues. CDR1 ENHRY and CDR2 SYGVKD come from the germline V gene. J lost 2 bases, V lost 4 bases, and 12 bases had no gene match. DNA of the CDR3: TGTGCCATCAGTGTCGGGGGGGGGCCCCGCCCTCAAGAGACCCAGTACTTC. The encoded protein is CAISVGGGPRPQETQYF.

The rearrangement joins TRBV25-1 to TRBJ2-5; perhaps TRBD1 as D (6 bases). Trimming cost V 6 bases and J 5 bases, with 13 bases left between them. This CDR3 comprises 13 residues. Germline V gene lookup returns CDR1 MGHDK and CDR2 SYGVNS. In DNA, the CDR3 is TGTGCCAGCAGGGACAGTCCGTCGGAGACCCAGTACTTC. This gives the protein CASRDSPSETQYF.

The DNA for the CDR3 is TGTGCCATCAGTGTTCTTGATCGGGGAGAACAGTACTTC. This gives the protein CAISVLDRGEQYF. The V and J genes are TRBV10-3 and TRBJ2-7; D may be TRBD2 (5 bases). Germline values: CDR1 ENHRY, CDR2 SYGVKD. The CDR3 contains 13 residues. The germline V and J ends were trimmed by 4 bases and 10 bases, with 17 bases remaining between them.

The chain has TRBV10-3 and TRBJ2-7, with 8 nucleotides matching TRBD1. From germline, CDR1 is ENHRY and CDR2 SYGVKD. The CDR3 runs to 14 residues. J was trimmed by 5 bases and V by 10 bases; bases with no gene match: 13. CDR3 loop: CATFGGTGLNEQYF. CDR3 DNA sequence: TGTGCCACCTTTGGGGGGACAGGTCTAAACGAGCAGTACTTC.

The V gene is TRBV30, the J gene TRBJ1-5; 7 bases agree with TRBD1. V dropped 2 bases and J dropped 5; count of bases not matched to a gene: 6. Germline values: CDR1 GTSNPN, CDR2 SVGIG (reference sequence). The CDR3 is 14 amino acids. CDR3 DNA sequence: TGTGCCTGGAGTACCCGACAGGGTGATCAGCCCCAGCATTTT. Translated, it gives CAWSTRQGDQPQHF.

The rearrangement joins TRBV12-3 or TRBV12-4 to TRBJ2-7; no clear D gene. The CDR3 spans 13 residues. The V end was cut by 5 bases, the J end by 1 base, with 9 bases between. CDR3 residues: CASSPQSSYEQYF. The CDR3 region has the DNA TGTGCCAGCAGTCCGCAGTCTTCCTACGAGCAGTACTTC.

The chain carries TRBV5-6 and TRBJ1-5, with 8 nucleotides matching TRBD1. Germline CDR1 and CDR2: SGHDT and YYEEEE. Trimming cost V 4 bases and J 5 bases; bases outside gene matches: 5. The CDR3 length is 14 residues. The CDR3 DNA reads TGTGCCAGCAGCCAAGGGACAGGCGATCAGCCCCAGCATTTT. Protein sequence: CASSQGTGDQPQHF.

This chain uses TRBV5-1 with TRBJ1-6, with 9 nucleotides matching TRBD1. The CDR3 extends over 15 amino acids. Germline loops: CDR1 SGHRS, CDR2 YFSETQ. Unmatched junction bases numbered 5, after V lost 3 bases and J lost 7 bases. The CDR3 sequence: CASSYSGQGNSPLHF. DNA of the CDR3: TGCGCCAGCAGCTACTCGGGACAGGGAAATTCACCCCTCCACTTT.

This chain connects TRBV4-3 to TRBJ2-3; 10 nucleotides align to TRBD1. Per the germline V gene, CDR1 is LGHNA and CDR2 is YSLEER. Unmatched junction bases numbered 9, after V lost 8 bases and J lost 4 bases. The CDR3 loop spans 15 amino acids. The CDR3 DNA reads TGCGCCAGCGGTACGGGACAGGGGATATCAGATACGCAGTATTTT. Its translation is CASGTGQGISDTQYF.

The rearrangement links TRBV5-6 to TRBJ1-3; D ambiguous. CDR3 length: 13 residues. Germline values: CDR1 SGHDT, CDR2 YYEEEE. V was pared by 2 bases and J by 1 base, with 4 bases between. The CDR3 here is CASSFQSGNTIYF. The CDR3 DNA follows: TGTGCCAGCAGCTTCCAGTCTGGAAACACCATATATTTT.